These T cell receptor beta chains were read from a single sample in a study of blood T cell repertoires in COVID-19. The assay was immunoSEQ multiplex PCR, and TCRdb's table has in-frame clones only and misses some. Of about 99,000 clones detected, roughly 90% appear once; the ten largest clones hold approximately 3.4%. The material sequenced was peripheral blood. These receptors came from a woman aged 55-70 years with acute or convalescent COVID-19. CDR3s include the opening cysteine and the closing phenylalanine or tryptophan. D genes are given only for firm matches.

D gene,V gene,J gene,CDR3 protein,CDR3 DNA
-,TRBV10-3,TRBJ1-3,CAIGQGRSGNTIYF,TGTGCCATCGGTCAGGGCCGCTCTGGAAACACCATATATTTT
TRBD1,TRBV6-1,TRBJ1-5,CASSEPSGGSNQPQHF,TGTGCCAGCAGTGAACCATCAGGGGGCAGCAATCAGCCCCAGCATTTT
-,TRBV18,TRBJ1-1,CASSPQGLMGTEAFF,TGTGCCAGCTCACCGCAGGGACTTATGGGCACTGAAGCTTTCTTT
TRBD1,TRBV30,TRBJ1-5,CAWGHRGNQPQHF,TGTGCCTGGGGCCACAGGGGGAACCAGCCCCAGCATTTT
-,TRBV18,TRBJ1-1,CASSPLVGDTEAFF,TGTGCCAGCTCACCACTCGTAGGGGACACTGAAGCTTTCTTT
TRBD1,TRBV5-1,TRBJ1-1,CASSPWGQGNTEAFF,TGCGCCAGCAGCCCGTGGGGACAGGGGAACACTGAAGCTTTCTTT
-,TRBV19,TRBJ1-1,CASRIRGTEAFF,TGTGCCAGTAGGATCAGGGGCACTGAAGCTTTCTTT
-,TRBV9,TRBJ1-1,CASSAGRGRTEAFF,TGTGCCAGCAGCGCGGGGAGGGGGAGGACTGAAGCTTTCTTT
-,TRBV7-9,TRBJ1-2,CASTQMGGAVGYTF,TGTGCCAGCACCCAAATGGGGGGGGCAGTTGGCTACACCTTC
-,TRBV6-5,TRBJ1-1,CASTGLGGWDTEAFF,TGTGCCAGCACTGGTCTCGGCGGGTGGGACACTGAAGCTTTCTTT
TRBD1,TRBV3-1/TRBV3-2,TRBJ1-2,CASSQVGTGEALYGYTF,TGTGCCAGCAGCCAAGTGGGGACAGGGGAAGCCCTCTATGGCTACACCTTC
-,TRBV5-1,TRBJ2-3,CASSFSSDTQYF,TGCGCCAGCAGCTTCAGTTCAGATACGCAGTATTTT
TRBD1,TRBV27,TRBJ1-6,CASSSNFRDRADHNSPLHF,TGTGCCAGCAGTTCCAATTTCCGGGACAGAGCCGATCATAATTCACCCCTCCACTTT
-,TRBV13,TRBJ2-5,CASSSDRQETQYF,TGTGCCAGCAGCTCCGACAGACAAGAGACCCAGTACTTC